The 17 T cell receptor beta chains reported below all come from one sample, sequenced in a study of cytomegalovirus exposure and HLA in healthy donors. The PCR had 60 Vbeta and 13 Jbeta primers. The assay was immunoSEQ multiplex PCR, and TCRdb's table has in-frame clones only and misses some. The table lists around 270,000 clones, roughly 80% of them singletons. Sequenced material: PBMCs. These receptor sequences come from a girl between 2 and 10 years old in good health and CMV-seronegative.

The rearrangement links TRBV2 to TRBJ1-2; 12 bases align to TRBD1. The CDR3 runs 15 residues. After removal of 8 bases from V and 7 bases from J, the junction contained 11 bases not matched to a gene. CDR1 SNHLY and CDR2 FYNNEI come from the germline V gene. The CDR3 is CASQGQGALSGGYTF. Written as DNA, the CDR3 is TGTGCCAGCCAGGGACAGGGGGCGCTATCAGGTGGCTACACCTTC.

This chain connects TRBV28 to TRBJ2-7; TRBD1 might be the D (5 bases). The germline V gene has CDR1 MDHEN and CDR2 SYDVKM. V lost 3 bases, J lost 1 base, and 16 bases lay in between. The CDR3 has 16 residues. In DNA form, the CDR3 reads TGTGCCAGCAGTTTTAGTAGGGCAGGGCATTCCTACGAGCAGTACTTC. Residues: CASSFSRAGHSYEQYF.

V gene TRBV2 combines with J gene TRBJ1-4, with TRBD1 matching 11 bases. There are 14 residues in the CDR3. The germline gives CDR1 SNHLY, CDR2 FYNNEI. V was pared by 8 bases and J by 7 bases, with 6 bases of the junction left unmatched. CDR3 bases: TGTGCCAGCTCAGGACAGGGGGCGCTTGAAAAACTGTTTTTT. This sequence encodes CASSGQGALEKLFF.

The rearrangement links TRBV4-1 to TRBJ1-2; D ambiguous. Trimming pared 3 bases from V and 7 bases from J, leaving 15 bases between. Germline CDR1 and CDR2: MGHRA and YSYEKL. The CDR3 covers 14 residues. CDR3 loop: CASSHFGGLGGYTF. DNA of the CDR3: TGCGCCAGCAGCCATTTCGGAGGATTGGGTGGCTACACCTTC.

This sequence joins TRBV7-9 and TRBJ2-7; no reliable D call. Germline V gene data show CDR1 as SEHNR and CDR2 as FQNEAQ (reference sequence). V gave up 6 bases and J gave up 0 bases, with 15 bases separating them. This CDR3 has 15 amino acids. CDR3 region: CASSFSEESSYEQYF. CDR3 coding DNA: TGTGCCAGCAGTTTTTCTGAGGAAAGCTCCTACGAGCAGTACTTC.

This rearrangement joins TRBV6-1 to TRBJ2-1; TRBD1 agrees at 7 bases. The CDR3 totals 15 residues. J lost 9 bases, V lost 2 bases, and 10 bases had no gene match. CDR1 is MNHNS, CDR2 SASEGT, per germline. The CDR3 region is CASSEPGQVLGEQFF. CDR3 bases: TGTGCCAGCAGTGAACCCGGACAGGTTTTGGGTGAGCAGTTCTTC.

The chain recombines TRBV19 with TRBJ1-4, with D uncertain. This CDR3 spans 15 amino acids. With 6 bases removed from V and 10 bases from J, the gap between germline ends came to 21 bases. CDR1 is LNHDA and CDR2 is SQIVND in the germline V gene (reference sequence). CDR3 nucleotide sequence: TGTGCCAGTAGCGAGAGAAGCAGGTTTGGGTTAAAACTGTTTTTT. As protein: CASSERSRFGLKLFF.

The sample holds a few counts of this clone. This chain joins TRBV30 and TRBJ2-1; no clear D gene. This CDR3 has 12 residues. CDR1 GTSNPN and CDR2 SVGIG come from the germline V gene (reference sequence). V lost 2 bases and J 5 bases, leaving 7 bases between the germline ends. The CDR3 spells CAWSPRDNEQFF. CDR3 nucleotide sequence: TGTGCCTGGAGTCCCCGGGACAATGAGCAGTTCTTC.

The chain uses TRBV5-6 and TRBJ1-6; no definite D call. This CDR3 region has 15 residues. Germline-derived CDR1 and CDR2 are SGHDT and YYEEEE. Trimming shortened V by 2 bases and J by 7 bases, and 13 bases separated the two germline ends. CDR3 region: CASSFVTDANSPLHF. Written as DNA, the CDR3 is TGTGCCAGCAGCTTTGTAACAGACGCGAATTCACCCCTCCACTTT. Filled out from reference TRBV5-6 and TRBJ1-6, the complete variable domain reads DAGVTQSPTHLIKTRGQQVTLRCSPKSGHDTVSWYQQALGQGPQFIFQYYEEEERQRGNFPDRFSGHQFPNYSSELNVNALLLGDSALYLCASSFVTDANSPLHFGNGTRLTVT.

J is TRBJ1-6 and V is TRBV30; D is ambiguous. This CDR3 has 14 residues. The V gene lost 1 base and the J gene lost 9 bases, with 13 bases spanning the gap. Germline CDR1 and CDR2: GTSNPN and SVGIG (reference sequence). The CDR3, as DNA: TGTGCCTGGAGTGCGGGAGCCACTTCTTCACCCCTCCACTTT. This gives the protein CAWSAGATSSPLHF.

The V call is TRBV2, the J call TRBJ2-5; D gene unclear. Judging by the DNA end, TRBJ2-7 fits better; the J call may be wrong. The CDR3 loop spans 14 amino acids. Germline V gene lookup returns CDR1 SNHLY and CDR2 FYNNEI. The chain's CDR3 is CASSERPYTYEQYF. DNA of the CDR3: TGTGCCAGCAGTGAACGCCCATATACCTACGAGCAGTACTTC.

J is TRBJ1-2 and V is TRBV5-6; possibly TRBD1 for D (6 bases). There are 15 residues in the CDR3. V was trimmed by 4 bases and J by 0 bases, leaving 13 bases between them. CDR1 and CDR2 (germline): SGHDT, YYEEEE. CDR3 bases: TGTGCCAGCAGCATTCGACAGGTAGCTAACTATGGCTACACCTTC. Translated, it gives CASSIRQVANYGYTF.

The CDR3, as DNA: TGTGCCAGCAGCTTAGCGCGGGAGGGAATTCGTCGCGATGAGCAGTTCTTC. It specifies CASSLAREGIRRDEQFF. The chain has TRBV7-6 and TRBJ2-1; 9 bases agree with TRBD2. V gave up 0 bases and J gave up 8 bases; unmatched junction bases: 11. Germline CDR1 SGHVS, CDR2 FNYEAQ. The CDR3 covers 17 residues.

This clone was counted only a few times. The chain carries TRBV7-3 and TRBJ1-1, with D tentatively TRBD1 (6 bases). Germline CDR1 and CDR2: SGHTA and FQGTGA. V lost 5 bases and J 8 bases, leaving 15 bases between the germline ends. This CDR3 is built from 13 residues. CDR3 sequence (DNA): TGTGCCAGCAGCCTCGACAGGCTTGAGGAAGCTTTCTTT. Translating it yields CASSLDRLEEAFF.

The V call is TRBV27, the J call TRBJ1-6, with a tentative D call TRBD1 (6 bases). The CDR3 has 19 residues. Germline CDR1 and CDR2: MNHEY and SMNVEV (reference sequence). Trimming stripped 5 bases from V and 11 bases from J, with 31 bases between. The CDR3 loop reads CASSPLLGGGAVWTAPLHF. The DNA for the CDR3 is TGTGCCAGCAGTCCCCTACTAGGGGGAGGGGCCGTTTGGACAGCACCCCTCCACTTT.

On this clone: The junction departs from the called germline gene at one end, perhaps through a read error. The J gene is TRBJ1-2, the V gene TRBV7-9; no clear D. Germline-derived CDR1 and CDR2 are SEHNR and FQNEAQ (reference sequence). The CDR3 consists of 11 residues. The CDR3 loop reads CSSSFLYGYTF. The CDR3 DNA is TGTTCCAGCAGCTTTCTCTATGGCTACACCTTC.

The chain carries TRBV2 and TRBJ1-2; 8 bases are a match to TRBD1. CDR3 length equals 14 residues. After removal of 8 bases from V and 6 bases from J, the junction contained 11 bases not matched to a gene. Germline V gene data show CDR1 as SNHLY and CDR2 as FYNNEI. The CDR3 bases are TGTGCCAGCCTATTTAACAGGGGGTTAGATGGCTACACCTTC. This sequence encodes CASLFNRGLDGYTF. Filled out from reference TRBV2 and TRBJ1-2, the complete variable domain reads EPEVTQTPSHQVTQMGQEVILRCVPISNHLYFYWYRQILGQKVEFLVSFYNNEISEKSEIFDDQFSVERPDGSNFTLKIRSTKLEDSAMYFCASLFNRGLDGYTFGSGTRLTVV.